One and the same sample provided the 24 T cell receptor beta chains below, sequenced in a study of T cells in narcolepsy. Clones were sequenced by immunoSEQ multiplex PCR, and TCRdb holds only the in-frame ones, with some missing. The table has tens of thousands of clones, roughly four fifths seen once. The sequenced material came from CD45RA- memory CD4+ T cells from PBMCs. Receptors were obtained from a human donor with narcolepsy.

The chain employs TRBV5-1 and TRBJ2-4; TRBD2 agrees at 9 bases. V shed 2 bases and J 0 bases; nucleotides not matched to a gene: 12. The length of the CDR3 is 19 residues. Germline V gene sequence: CDR1 SGHRS, CDR2 YFSETQ. The CDR3: CASSLIAGAQYLAKNIQYF. The CDR3 DNA is TGCGCCAGCAGCTTAATAGCGGGGGCCCAATACTTAGCCAAAAACATTCAGTACTTC.

The chain recombines TRBV9 with TRBJ1-1; TRBD1 matches 10 bases. J lost 5 bases, V lost 3 bases, and 7 bases had no gene match. Germline loops: CDR1 SGDLS, CDR2 YYNGEE. The CDR3 sequence is 15 residues long. For the CDR3, the DNA is TGTGCCAGCAGCGCCGACCAGGGACAGGGGACTGAAGCTTTCTTT. Protein sequence: CASSADQGQGTEAFF.

CDR3 bases: TGTGCCAGCAGCGTCGAAGGGGGGTACACCGGGGAGCTGTTTTTT. The encoded protein is CASSVEGGYTGELFF. The V call is TRBV9, the J call TRBJ2-2, with D perhaps TRBD1 or TRBD2 (6 bases each). Between the trimmed V and J ends, which lost 2 bases and 3 bases, there was a span of 11 bases. The CDR3 length is 15 residues. CDR1 SGDLS and CDR2 YYNGEE come from the germline V gene.

V is TRBV9 and J is TRBJ2-5, with 7 bases identical to TRBD2. The junction had 11 bases not matched to a gene; V was cut back by 4 bases and J by 5 bases. CDR3 length: 15 amino acids. Per the germline V gene, CDR1 is SGDLS and CDR2 is YYNGEE. CDR3 in amino acids: CASSLGLAVGETQYF. CDR3 coding DNA: TGTGCCAGCAGCCTAGGGCTAGCGGTCGGGGAGACCCAGTACTTC.

The CDR3 DNA is TGTGCCTGGAGTGTATACTCGACCTACGAGCAGTACTTC. The encoded protein is CAWSVYSTYEQYF. The V and J genes are TRBV30 and TRBJ2-7; D remains unclear. CDR1 and CDR2 (germline): GTSNPN, SVGIG (reference sequence). The CDR3 has 13 residues. Trimming took off 0 bases at V and 2 bases at J, with 8 bases between the two ends.

In DNA, the CDR3 is TGTGCCAGCATTCGACAAGGGTCGAGGGCTGAAGCTTTCTTT. Protein sequence: CASIRQGSRAEAFF. The chain combines TRBV6-5 with TRBJ1-1; no clear D. V dropped 7 bases and J dropped 6 bases, with 18 bases sitting between them. Germline CDR1 is MNHEY and CDR2 is SVGAGI. CDR3 length equals 14 residues.

The rearrangement uses TRBV7-8 and TRBJ2-5, with D tentatively TRBD1 (6 bases). With 5 bases removed from V and 7 bases from J, the gap between germline ends came to 8 bases. This CDR3 has 11 residues. Per the germline V gene, CDR1 is SGHVS and CDR2 is FQNEAQ. The CDR3 DNA reads TGTGCCAGCAGCCCCAGGGGGACCCAGTACTTC. Its protein product is CASSPRGTQYF.

The rearrangement uses TRBV6-1 and TRBJ1-1; D might be TRBD1 (6 bases). V gave up 6 bases and J gave up 2 bases, with 13 bases separating them. Germline CDR1 is MNHNS and CDR2 is SASEGT. This CDR3 has 14 residues. This chain's CDR3 is CASSRGGANTEAFF. The CDR3 bases are TGTGCCAGCAGCCGGGGGGGCGCTAACACTGAAGCTTTCTTT.

The rearrangement links TRBV4-2 to TRBJ2-5; tentative D call: TRBD1 (5 bases). The length of the CDR3 is 14 residues. Germline CDR1 LGHNA, CDR2 YNFKEQ. Trimming pared 0 bases from V and 7 bases from J, leaving 12 bases between. DNA of the CDR3: TGTGCCAGCAGCCAAGATGAAAGGGGTGGGACCCAGTACTTC. Translated, it gives CASSQDERGGTQYF.

J is TRBJ2-7 and V is TRBV9; 7 positions agree with TRBD1. CDR3 length equals 15 residues. CDR1 and CDR2 (germline): SGDLS, YYNGEE. Trimming took 3 bases from V and 6 from J; bases not matched to a gene: 12. CDR3 in DNA: TGTGCCAGCAGCGCCGCGACAGGGTCTAGGGCCGAGCAGTACTTC. Protein product: CASSAATGSRAEQYF.

The sample holds one count of this clone. Other nucleotide sequences from this sample produce the same CDR3. V usage is TRBV6-1 and J usage is TRBJ1-5, with a tentative D call TRBD1 (5 bases). This CDR3 has 17 amino acids. V shed 2 bases and J shed 2 bases, with 16 bases lying between them. CDR1 is MNHNS and CDR2 is SASEGT in the germline V gene. Here the CDR3 DNA reads TGTGCCAGCAGTGAAATGGCCGGGGGAGCGGGCAATCAGCCCCAGCATTTT. Translating it yields CASSEMAGGAGNQPQHF.

The rearrangement links TRBV7-2 to TRBJ2-7; D is perhaps TRBD1 (5 bases). Germline V lookup: CDR1 SGHTA, CDR2 FQGNSA. This CDR3 contains 11 residues. V shed 5 bases and J shed 4 bases, with 6 bases lying between them. CDR3 region: CASSGAYEQYF. CDR3 in DNA: TGTGCCAGCAGCGGGGCTTACGAGCAGTACTTC.

The gene calls are TRBV6-5 and TRBJ2-1; 8 bases match TRBD1. The J segment lost 8 bases and the V segment lost 6 bases, leaving 6 bases of the junction unmatched. This CDR3 is built from 13 residues. Germline CDR1 reads MNHEY; CDR2 reads SVGAGI. This CDR3 is CASRSGQGYEQFF. The CDR3 nucleotides are TGTGCCAGCAGATCTGGACAGGGATATGAGCAGTTCTTC.

This rearrangement joins TRBV5-7 to TRBJ1-2; 8 nucleotides align to TRBD1. TRBV5-7 is an ORF; its function is uncertain. J gave up 8 bases and V 4 bases, and 4 bases lay outside the gene matches. The CDR3 extends over 12 amino acids. CDR3 loop: CASSLTGGGYTF. DNA for the CDR3: TGTGCCAGCAGCCTCACAGGGGGGGGCTACACCTTC.

V is TRBV6-5 and J is TRBJ1-2, with D hard to call. The V and J ends lost 5 bases and 4 bases respectively, with 14 bases between them. Germline-derived CDR1 and CDR2 are MNHEY and SVGAGI. The CDR3 contains 14 residues. This CDR3 is CASSAREVPYGYTF. CDR3 sequence (DNA): TGTGCCAGCAGTGCACGGGAGGTCCCCTATGGCTACACCTTC.

This clone appeared a single time. This chain uses TRBV2 with TRBJ2-1; a possible D gene is TRBD1 (5 bases). CDR1 is SNHLY and CDR2 is FYNNEI in the germline V gene. V lost 4 bases and J lost 15, with 16 bases in between. The CDR3 is 12 amino acids. The CDR3 sequence is CASSATQGLPFF. The CDR3 DNA follows: TGTGCCAGCAGTGCCACCCAGGGTTTGCCGTTCTTC.

The rearrangement links TRBV19 to TRBJ2-2, with TRBD2 identical over 10 bases. Germline CDR1 is LNHDA and CDR2 is SQIVND (reference sequence). The CDR3 totals 16 residues. Losses at the gene ends were 4 bases for V and 5 bases for J; bases not matched to a gene: 7. CDR3 in DNA: TGTGCCAGTAGTACTCGTGGACTAGCGGCAACCGGGGAGCTGTTTTTT. The encoded protein is CASSTRGLAATGELFF.

The V gene is TRBV29-1, the J gene TRBJ1-1; D unclear. The CDR3 is 13 amino acids. CDR1 and CDR2 from the germline V gene are SQVTM and ANQGSEA. V gave up 1 base and J gave up 2 bases, with 8 bases separating them. The CDR3 loop is CSVEVQINTEAFF. The DNA of the CDR3 is TGCAGCGTTGAAGTACAGATTAACACTGAAGCTTTCTTT.

This chain links TRBV19 with TRBJ2-5, with a tentative D call TRBD2 (6 bases). The CDR3 extends over 11 amino acids. CDR1 and CDR2 (germline): LNHDA, SQIVND (reference sequence). The V and J ends lost 9 bases and 4 bases respectively, with 9 bases between them. In DNA form, the CDR3 reads TGTGCCAGCGGGGGTTCAGAGACCCAGTACTTC. This encodes CASGGSETQYF. The variable domain in full, completed from reference TRBV19 and TRBJ2-5, reads DGGITQSPKYLFRKEGQNVTLSCEQNLNHDAMYWYRQDPGQGLRLIYYSQIVNDFQKGDIAEGYSVSREKKESFPLTVTSAQKNPTAFYLCASGGSETQYFGPGTRLLVL.

This clone has a handful of counts. The rearrangement uses TRBV30 and TRBJ1-3; no clear D. V was shortened by 2 bases and J by 1 base, with 3 bases between the two germline ends. This CDR3 has 12 amino acids. Germline CDR1 reads GTSNPN; CDR2 reads SVGIG (reference sequence). The CDR3 bases are TGTGCCTGGAGTTATTCTGGAAACACCATATATTTT. This gives the protein CAWSYSGNTIYF.

The CDR3 bases are TGCGCCAGCAGCCCGCTAGCGGGAGATCAAGAGACCCAGTACTTC. This gives the protein CASSPLAGDQETQYF. The chain recombines TRBV5-1 with TRBJ2-5; 10 bases are a match to TRBD2. The V gene end was trimmed by 4 bases and the J gene end by 2 bases; junction bases not matched to a gene: 5. Germline V gives CDR1 SGHRS, CDR2 YFSETQ. CDR3 length: 15 amino acids.

The chain joins TRBV2 to TRBJ1-6, with D uncertain. The CDR3 has 15 amino acids. V dropped 5 bases and J dropped 10 bases, with 18 bases sitting between them. Germline CDR1 and CDR2: SNHLY and FYNNEI. The CDR3 sequence is CASSTNRARESPLHF. CDR3 DNA sequence: TGTGCCAGCAGTACAAACCGGGCGCGGGAGTCACCCCTCCACTTT.

This clone was picked up a small number of times. Written as DNA, the CDR3 is TGTGCCAGCAAAGTATCGCAGGGTGCTAACTATGGCTACACCTTC. Protein product: CASKVSQGANYGYTF. The gene calls are TRBV6-1 and TRBJ1-2, with D maybe TRBD1 (5 bases). The CDR3 totals 15 residues. V shed 7 bases and J shed 0 bases, with 15 bases lying between them. Germline CDR1 is MNHNS and CDR2 is SASEGT.

V is TRBV2 and J is TRBJ2-2; unclear D gene. Germline assignment: CDR1 SNHLY and CDR2 FYNNEI. The V and J ends lost 4 bases and 1 base respectively, with 10 bases between them. There are 15 residues in the CDR3. DNA of the CDR3: TGTGCCAGCAGTGGCGTTAGCAGGAACACCGGGGAGCTGTTTTTT. Translation gives CASSGVSRNTGELFF.